These T cell receptor beta chains were read from a single sample in a study of vaccination and CD4 T cells after COVID-19. These TCRs' antigens remain unknown. MiXCR, applied by TCRdb to the PCR reads, yields one record per CDR3 protein. The data hold some 17,000 distinct CDR3 sequences, with approximately 47% observed a single time. The material was CD4+ T cells from blood, cultured in vitro, obtained before SARS-CoV-2 vaccination. The receptors were sampled from a human donor who received a COVID-19 vaccine. Both conserved end residues are part of each CDR3. A D gene is named only where the DNA matches it firmly. Expanded clones get a size class; other rows say once, few or many, or leave the size out.

d_call | j_call | v_call | clone_size | cdr3_nt | cdr3_aa
- | TRBJ1-3 | TRBV6-1 | few | TGTGCCAGCAGTGAGGTCGGGGGAAACACCATATATTTT | CASSEVGGNTIYF
- | TRBJ1-2 | TRBV20-1 | few | TGCAGTGCTCCCGGGCTAGGGACGATGTATGGCTACACCTTC | CSAPGLGTMYGYTF
TRBD1 | TRBJ2-7 | TRBV27 | - | TGTGCCAGCAGTTTTGATTCGGGACAGGGGCGCGAGCAGTACTTC | CASSFDSGQGREQYF
TRBD2 | TRBJ2-3 | TRBV20-1 | - | TGCAGTGCTAGAGATTTAAGACTAGCGGCCTCTTTCACAGATACGCAGTATTTT | CSARDLRLAASFTDTQYF
- | TRBJ2-5 | TRBV27 | - | TGTGCCAGCACCAGCCCAGGGATCCAAGAGACCCAGTACTTC | CASTSPGIQETQYF
- | TRBJ1-4 | TRBV1 | - | TGCACCAGCAGCCAACGGACAGTAGTTAATGAAAAACTGTTTTTT | CTSSQRTVVNEKLFF
- | TRBJ1-6 | TRBV6-1 | few | TGTGCCAGCAGGGGAAACCCTTATAATTCACCCCTCCACTTT | CASRGNPYNSPLHF
- | TRBJ2-5 | TRBV11-3 | - | TGTGCCAGCAGCTCGGGCAGGGGAAAAGAGACCCAGTACTTC | CASSSGRGKETQYF
TRBD2 | TRBJ2-7 | TRBV20-1 | - | TGCAGTGCTAGAGATATCACTAGCGGGGGGGCCTACGAGCAGTACTTC | CSARDITSGGAYEQYF
- | TRBJ2-3 | TRBV18 | - | TGTGCCAGCTCCCTCAGCGGTGTGGGGCGTGGAGATACGCAGTATTTT | CASSLSGVGRGDTQYF
- | TRBJ2-7 | TRBV7-2 | - | TGTGCCAGCAGCCCGGGCTCACTTCTAGCAGCCTACGAGCAGTACTTC | CASSPGSLLAAYEQYF